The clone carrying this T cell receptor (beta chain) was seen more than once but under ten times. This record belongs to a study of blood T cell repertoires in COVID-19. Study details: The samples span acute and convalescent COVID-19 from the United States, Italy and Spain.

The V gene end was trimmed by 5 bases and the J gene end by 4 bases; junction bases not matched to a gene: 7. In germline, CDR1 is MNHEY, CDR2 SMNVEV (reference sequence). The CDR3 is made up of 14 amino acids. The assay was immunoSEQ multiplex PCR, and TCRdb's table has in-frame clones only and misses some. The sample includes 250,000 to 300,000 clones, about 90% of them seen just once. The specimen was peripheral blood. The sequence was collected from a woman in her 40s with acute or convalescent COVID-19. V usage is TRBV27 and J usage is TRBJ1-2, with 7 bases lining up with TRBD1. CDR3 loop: CASSLRDSVYGYTF. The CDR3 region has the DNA TGTGCCAGCAGTCTCCGGGACAGCGTCTATGGCTACACCTTC.